This T cell receptor beta chain was profiled in a study of cytomegalovirus exposure and HLA in healthy donors. Comments on this clone: Its antigen is still unknown.

V lost 3 bases and J lost 0; bases outside the gene matches: 8. Germline V CDR1 and CDR2: SGHTA, FQGNSA. The CDR3 is made up of 16 amino acids. Findings and limits, study-wide: In an earlier analysis, productive rearrangement rates for most beta V segments clustered near 87% or 30%.

Whereas donors were nominally healthy upon sampling, unrecorded immune exposures were probable. PCR employed 60 Vbeta and 13 Jbeta primers. TCRdb's table, derived via immunoSEQ multiplex PCR, lists solely in-frame clones and lacks some. The sample includes about 160,000 clones, 65% to 85% of them seen just once. The origin of this receptor is a boy aged 2 to 10 in good health and CMV-seronegative. V usage is TRBV7-2 and J usage is TRBJ2-7; 7 nucleotides match TRBD2. The sequenced sample consisted of PBMCs. The chain's CDR3 is CASSLGSGTTSYEQYF. CDR3 in DNA: TGTGCCAGCAGCTTGGGCTCCGGGACTACCTCCTACGAGCAGTACTTC.